A selection of T cell receptor beta chains follows, all from one sample in a study of T cell repertoires in cytomegalovirus infection. TCRdb redid the calling of the reads with MiXCR, one entry per CDR3 protein. The sample shows around 750,000 distinct CDR3 sequences, around a third of them seen only once. No antigens are known for them. This specimen consisted of cultured CD8+ T cells from PBMCs, obtained from culture after CMV antigen stimulation. These receptor sequences come from a human donor in good health (CMV status not recorded). Some clones in this sample may be carry-over from other donors' samples. Both conserved end residues are part of each CDR3. Each record gives: CDR3 DNA, CDR3 protein, D gene, clone size, V gene, J gene. A D gene is named only where the DNA matches it firmly. Clone size is not always given. Where it is, it says once, few, many or a class for expanded clones.

cdr3_nt: TGTGCCAGCAGCTTAGCACCGGGCAAGGGCTACACCTTC
cdr3_aa: CASSLAPGKGYTF
d_call: NA
clone_size: many
v_call: TRBV7-2
j_call: TRBJ1-2

cdr3_nt: TGCGCCAGCAGCCAAGATAGAACTAGCGGGGGGATCTACAATGAGCAGTTCTTC
cdr3_aa: CASSQDRTSGGIYNEQFF
d_call: TRBD2
clone_size: NA
v_call: TRBV4-3
j_call: TRBJ2-1

cdr3_nt: TGTGCCAGCAGTTTAAGAGGGTGGGTTGAGCAGTTCTTC
cdr3_aa: CASSLRGWVEQFF
d_call: NA
clone_size: once
v_call: TRBV12-3/TRBV12-4
j_call: TRBJ2-1

cdr3_nt: TGTGCCAGCAGCCACAAGGGTGAGGACGAAAACATTCAGTACTTC
cdr3_aa: CASSHKGEDENIQYF
d_call: NA
clone_size: few
v_call: TRBV7-9
j_call: TRBJ2-4

cdr3_nt: TGCAGCGTGGGGACAGGGGCTTACAATGAGCAGTTCTTC
cdr3_aa: CSVGTGAYNEQFF
d_call: TRBD1
clone_size: NA
v_call: TRBV29-1
j_call: TRBJ2-1

cdr3_nt: TGCAGTGCTAGAGATAGGCGGAGAGAAAACTCCTACGAGCAGTACTTC
cdr3_aa: CSARDRRRENSYEQYF
d_call: NA
clone_size: NA
v_call: TRBV20-1
j_call: TRBJ2-7

cdr3_nt: TGTGCCAGCAGCTTAGCCTCGATGGGGCCCATTTTTGATGAGCAGTTCTTC
cdr3_aa: CASSLASMGPIFDEQFF
d_call: NA
clone_size: many
v_call: TRBV7-2
j_call: TRBJ2-1

cdr3_nt: TGTGCCAGCAGCTTATCCGACGGGGGGAGCAATCAGCCCCAGCATTTT
cdr3_aa: CASSLSDGGSNQPQHF
d_call: NA
clone_size: many
v_call: TRBV7-2
j_call: TRBJ1-5

cdr3_nt: TGTGCCAGCACGGGGAACTATAGCTACACCTTC
cdr3_aa: CASTGNYSYTF
d_call: NA
clone_size: NA
v_call: TRBV25-1
j_call: TRBJ1-2

cdr3_nt: TGTGCCAGCTCCCTCATTGGACAGGGGGCCACTGAAGCTTTCTTT
cdr3_aa: CASSLIGQGATEAFF
d_call: TRBD1
clone_size: NA
v_call: TRBV18
j_call: TRBJ1-1

cdr3_nt: TGCGCCAGCAGCCCGGGCCGGGGAACCGCGGGGCAGTTCTTC
cdr3_aa: CASSPGRGTAGQFF
d_call: NA
clone_size: NA
v_call: TRBV4-1
j_call: TRBJ2-1

cdr3_nt: TGTGCCAGCAGTTTATCAGGGTTAAGGCCTGAAGCTTTCTTT
cdr3_aa: CASSLSGLRPEAFF
d_call: NA
clone_size: few
v_call: TRBV27
j_call: TRBJ1-1

cdr3_nt: TGTGCCAGCAGGCACGGATCCCTCTATGGCTACACCTTC
cdr3_aa: CASRHGSLYGYTF
d_call: NA
clone_size: once
v_call: TRBV7-9
j_call: TRBJ1-2

cdr3_nt: TGTGCCATACCGGGCCCTGGAATCTTC
cdr3_aa: CAIPGPGIF
d_call: NA
clone_size: few
v_call: TRBV7-9
j_call: TRBJ2-1

cdr3_nt: TGTGCCAGCACCGATAATGGCTACACCTTC
cdr3_aa: CASTDNGYTF
d_call: NA
clone_size: NA
v_call: TRBV7-4
j_call: TRBJ1-2

cdr3_nt: TGTGCCCTCGGCCCAGGGGGCGCAGGTGGGGCCAACGTCCTGACTTTC
cdr3_aa: CALGPGGAGGANVLTF
d_call: TRBD1
clone_size: NA
v_call: TRBV12-3/TRBV12-4
j_call: TRBJ2-6

cdr3_nt: TGTGCCAGCAGGGCCGACAGGCGCTATGGCTACACCTTC
cdr3_aa: CASRADRRYGYTF
d_call: NA
clone_size: NA
v_call: TRBV7-9
j_call: TRBJ1-2

cdr3_nt: TGCAGTGCTAGACCCTTACCGAAGGAGACCCAGTACTTC
cdr3_aa: CSARPLPKETQYF
d_call: NA
clone_size: few
v_call: TRBV20-1
j_call: TRBJ2-5

cdr3_nt: TGTGCCAGCAGCTGGGGAGCGGGGGCCGGTGAGCAGTTCTTC
cdr3_aa: CASSWGAGAGEQFF
d_call: TRBD2
clone_size: NA
v_call: TRBV5-6
j_call: TRBJ2-1

cdr3_nt: TGTGCCAGCAGCGCCAGGTTAGCGATCGAGGAGGAGACCCAGTACTTC
cdr3_aa: CASSARLAIEEETQYF
d_call: NA
clone_size: few
v_call: TRBV7-2
j_call: TRBJ2-5

cdr3_nt: TGTGCCAGCAGCAAGTTCGAAGAGACCCAGTACTTC
cdr3_aa: CASSKFEETQYF
d_call: NA
clone_size: many
v_call: TRBV7-8
j_call: TRBJ2-5

cdr3_nt: TGTGCCAGTAGTATAGATACAGGGATTGAAGCTTTCTTT
cdr3_aa: CASSIDTGIEAFF
d_call: NA
clone_size: NA
v_call: TRBV19
j_call: TRBJ1-1

cdr3_nt: TGTGCCAGCAGTTTGGTGGGGGGCGGCACCGGGGAGCTGTTTTTT
cdr3_aa: CASSLVGGGTGELFF
d_call: NA
clone_size: many
v_call: TRBV27
j_call: TRBJ2-2

cdr3_nt: TGCAGCGTTCCAAGGGTAGCGGGGGGGCGGGATGAGCAGTTCTTC
cdr3_aa: CSVPRVAGGRDEQFF
d_call: TRBD2
clone_size: NA
v_call: TRBV29-1
j_call: TRBJ2-1

cdr3_nt: TGTGCCAGCAGCTTGGGGTTAGGAGATACGCAGTATTTT
cdr3_aa: CASSLGLGDTQYF
d_call: NA
clone_size: NA
v_call: TRBV5-6
j_call: TRBJ2-3

cdr3_nt: TGTGCCACCAGCAGAGATCTCGACAGGGTCACTGAAGCTTTCTTT
cdr3_aa: CATSRDLDRVTEAFF
d_call: TRBD1
clone_size: NA
v_call: TRBV15
j_call: TRBJ1-1

cdr3_nt: TGTGCCAGCAGCTTTGGACAGTACGGGACTGGCCAGCCCCAGCATTTT
cdr3_aa: CASSFGQYGTGQPQHF
d_call: NA
clone_size: few
v_call: TRBV5-6
j_call: TRBJ1-5

cdr3_nt: TGTGCCAGTAGTACATTCCGGAACAGGGGGCCCAAGGGCGACACCGGGGAGCTGTTTTTT
cdr3_aa: CASSTFRNRGPKGDTGELFF
d_call: TRBD1
clone_size: NA
v_call: TRBV19
j_call: TRBJ2-2

cdr3_nt: TGTGCCAGCAGCTGGGACTTCTCCAATGAGCAGTTCTTC
cdr3_aa: CASSWDFSNEQFF
d_call: NA
clone_size: NA
v_call: TRBV7-9
j_call: TRBJ2-1

cdr3_nt: TGTGCCAGCAGTTACTTTGGGGATGGCTACACCTTC
cdr3_aa: CASSYFGDGYTF
d_call: NA
clone_size: NA
v_call: TRBV6-5
j_call: TRBJ1-2